The entry below gives a single T cell receptor (beta chain) sequence along with its context. Its matching antigen is unknown. Identification of naive CD8+ T cells rested on CD45RO-CCR7+CD27+CD95- status. These data come from a study of CXCR3-negative and CXCR3-positive naive CD8 T cells. Study outcomes and limitations: Naive CXCR3-negative and CXCR3-positive cells had similar TRBV-TRBJ usage; memory differed. CXCR3-positive naive cells had more hydrophobic TRB CDR3s than CXCR3-negative naive cells. Memory CD8+ T cell repertoires were far less diverse than both naive subsets.

Through 5' RACE with UMI labels, the TRB cDNA libraries were prepared. TCRdb reworked the 5' RACE reads into one entry per CDR3 protein, no DNA. The sample table sets out about 5,800 distinct CDR3 sequences. CDR1 and CDR2 (germline): SQVTM, ANQGSEA. This CDR3 has 11 residues. The genes are TRBV29-1 and TRBJ2-1. Sequencing was performed on naive CXCR3+ CD8+ T cells from blood. The subset: CD45RO-CCR7+CD27+CD95- naive CD8+ T cells expressing CXCR3 (TNR3+). The TCR comes from a human donor in good health. Some clones in this sample may be carry-over from other donors' samples. The CDR3 loop reads CSVVLGNEQFF.